A selection of T cell receptor beta chains follows, all from one sample in a study of CXCR3-negative and CXCR3-positive naive CD8 T cells. Using the 5' RACE reads, TCRdb records one entry per CDR3 protein without DNA. In total, the table holds roughly 110,000 distinct CDR3 sequences. The source material was naive CXCR3+ CD8+ T cells from blood. All receptors derive from a human donor in good health. Some clones in this sample may be carry-over from other donors' samples. Both conserved end residues are part of each CDR3.

V gene: TRBV20-1; J gene: TRBJ2-5; CDR3 protein: CSARWRDPLAETQYF
V gene: TRBV27; J gene: TRBJ2-7; CDR3 protein: CASSLLKGQGEGVEQYF
V gene: TRBV12-3/TRBV12-4; J gene: TRBJ2-5; CDR3 protein: CASSFYHAEQETQYF
V gene: TRBV19; J gene: TRBJ1-1; CDR3 protein: CASSIAGEGTEAFF
V gene: TRBV7-9; J gene: TRBJ1-4; CDR3 protein: CASSPQRVRDYEKLFF
V gene: TRBV15; J gene: TRBJ1-1; CDR3 protein: CATSRDAKGWSTEAFF
V gene: TRBV7-2; J gene: TRBJ2-2; CDR3 protein: CASSLAWFSGVDTGELFF
V gene: TRBV6-5; J gene: TRBJ1-1; CDR3 protein: CASSYRGSEAFF
V gene: TRBV29-1; J gene: TRBJ2-1; CDR3 protein: CSVERGTGENEQFF
V gene: TRBV14; J gene: TRBJ1-5; CDR3 protein: CASSQDWPGFDNQPQHF
V gene: TRBV6-2/TRBV6-3; J gene: TRBJ2-5; CDR3 protein: CASSHPRQGRETQYF
V gene: TRBV7-9; J gene: TRBJ2-3; CDR3 protein: CASSPNLQDTQYF
V gene: TRBV7-8; J gene: TRBJ2-2; CDR3 protein: CASSLDDRIALAGESSTGELFF
V gene: TRBV5-1; J gene: TRBJ2-1; CDR3 protein: CASSLGQGVDEQFF
V gene: TRBV29-1; J gene: TRBJ2-3; CDR3 protein: CSAIGLHFTDTQYF
V gene: TRBV27; J gene: TRBJ2-3; CDR3 protein: CASSWEGEDTQYF
V gene: TRBV4-3; J gene: TRBJ2-7; CDR3 protein: CASSQRAGVSYEQYF
V gene: TRBV7-3; J gene: TRBJ2-7; CDR3 protein: CASSLSGGAYEQYF
V gene: TRBV29-1; J gene: TRBJ1-2; CDR3 protein: CSVEDQGAGYGYTF
V gene: TRBV30; J gene: TRBJ2-7; CDR3 protein: CAWSVLAGDEQYF
V gene: TRBV5-1; J gene: TRBJ2-3; CDR3 protein: CASSPRTGGSTDTQYF
V gene: TRBV29-1; J gene: TRBJ2-3; CDR3 protein: CSEGGFGTDTQYF